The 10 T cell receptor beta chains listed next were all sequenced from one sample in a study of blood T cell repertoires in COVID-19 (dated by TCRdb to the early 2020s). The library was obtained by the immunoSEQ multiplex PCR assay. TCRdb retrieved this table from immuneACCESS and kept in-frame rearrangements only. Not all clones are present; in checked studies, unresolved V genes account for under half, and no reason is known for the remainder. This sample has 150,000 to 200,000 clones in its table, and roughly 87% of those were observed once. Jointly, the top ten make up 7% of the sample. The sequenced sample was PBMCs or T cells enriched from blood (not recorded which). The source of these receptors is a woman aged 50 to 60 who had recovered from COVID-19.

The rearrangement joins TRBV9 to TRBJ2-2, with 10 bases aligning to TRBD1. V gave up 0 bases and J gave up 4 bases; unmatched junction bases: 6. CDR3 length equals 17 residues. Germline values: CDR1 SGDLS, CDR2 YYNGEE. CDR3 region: CASSVVPGTGATGELFF. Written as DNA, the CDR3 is TGTGCCAGCAGCGTAGTCCCCGGGACAGGGGCCACCGGGGAGCTGTTTTTT.

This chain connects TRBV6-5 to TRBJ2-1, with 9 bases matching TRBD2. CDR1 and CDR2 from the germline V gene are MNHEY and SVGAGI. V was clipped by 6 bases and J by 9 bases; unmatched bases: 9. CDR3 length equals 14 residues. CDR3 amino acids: CASSRGLAGFEQFF. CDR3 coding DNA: TGTGCCAGCAGCCGGGGGCTAGCGGGATTTGAGCAGTTCTTC.

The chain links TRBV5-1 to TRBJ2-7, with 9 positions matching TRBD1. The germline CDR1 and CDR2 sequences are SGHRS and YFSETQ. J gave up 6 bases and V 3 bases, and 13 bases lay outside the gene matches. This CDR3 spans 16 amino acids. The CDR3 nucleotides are TGCGCCAGCAGCTCTACCCCCCCGGGACAGGGCGCCGAGCAGTACTTC. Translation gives CASSSTPPGQGAEQYF.

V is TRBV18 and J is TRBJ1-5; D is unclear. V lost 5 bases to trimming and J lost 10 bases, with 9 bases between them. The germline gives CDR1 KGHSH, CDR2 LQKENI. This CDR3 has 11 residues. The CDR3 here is CASSGEGPQHF. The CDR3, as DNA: TGTGCCAGCTCAGGGGAGGGACCCCAGCATTTT.

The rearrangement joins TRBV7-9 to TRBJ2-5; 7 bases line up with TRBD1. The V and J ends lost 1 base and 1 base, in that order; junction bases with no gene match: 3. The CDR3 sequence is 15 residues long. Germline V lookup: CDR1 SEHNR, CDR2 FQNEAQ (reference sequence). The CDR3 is CASSLGGQLQETQYF. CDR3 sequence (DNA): TGTGCCAGCAGCTTAGGGGGACAGCTCCAAGAGACCCAGTACTTC. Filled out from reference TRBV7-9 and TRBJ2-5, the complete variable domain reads DTGVSQNPRHKITKRGQNVTFRCDPISEHNRLYWYRQTLGQGPEFLTYFQNEAQLEKSRLLSDRFSAERPKGSFSTLEIQRTEQGDSAMYLCASSLGGQLQETQYFGPGTRLLVL.

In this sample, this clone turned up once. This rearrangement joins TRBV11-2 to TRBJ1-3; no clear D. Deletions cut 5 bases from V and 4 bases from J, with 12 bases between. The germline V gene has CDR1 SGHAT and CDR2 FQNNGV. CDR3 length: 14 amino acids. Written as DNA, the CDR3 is TGTGCCAGCAGCGCCGTGACGCGGGGAAACACCATATATTTT. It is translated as CASSAVTRGNTIYF.

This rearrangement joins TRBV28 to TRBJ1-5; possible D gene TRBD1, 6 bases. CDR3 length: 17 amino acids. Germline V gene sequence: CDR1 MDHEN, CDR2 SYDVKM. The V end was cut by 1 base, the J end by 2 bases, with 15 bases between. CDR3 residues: CASSLSDRLRGNQPQHF. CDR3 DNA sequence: TGTGCCAGCAGTTTATCCGACAGGTTAAGAGGCAATCAGCCCCAGCATTTT.

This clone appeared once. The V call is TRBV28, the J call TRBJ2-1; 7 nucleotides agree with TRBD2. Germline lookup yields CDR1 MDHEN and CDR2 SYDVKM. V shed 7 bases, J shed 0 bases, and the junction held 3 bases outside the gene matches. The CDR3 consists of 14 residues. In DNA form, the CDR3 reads TGTGCCAGCACAACTAGCGTCTCCTACAATGAGCAGTTCTTC. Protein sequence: CASTTSVSYNEQFF.

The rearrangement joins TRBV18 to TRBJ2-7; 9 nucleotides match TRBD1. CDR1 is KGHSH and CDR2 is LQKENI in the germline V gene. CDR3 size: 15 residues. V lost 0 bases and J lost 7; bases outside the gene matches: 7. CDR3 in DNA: TGTGCCAGCTCACCACCGGGACAGGGTAAGCTGGAGCAGTACTTC. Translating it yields CASSPPGQGKLEQYF.

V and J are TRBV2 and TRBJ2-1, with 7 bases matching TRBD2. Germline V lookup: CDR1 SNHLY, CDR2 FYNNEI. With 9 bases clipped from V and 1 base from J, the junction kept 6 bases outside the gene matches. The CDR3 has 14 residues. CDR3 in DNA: TGTGCCAGTACGACTAGCCTTTCCTACAATGAGCAGTTCTTC. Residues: CASTTSLSYNEQFF.